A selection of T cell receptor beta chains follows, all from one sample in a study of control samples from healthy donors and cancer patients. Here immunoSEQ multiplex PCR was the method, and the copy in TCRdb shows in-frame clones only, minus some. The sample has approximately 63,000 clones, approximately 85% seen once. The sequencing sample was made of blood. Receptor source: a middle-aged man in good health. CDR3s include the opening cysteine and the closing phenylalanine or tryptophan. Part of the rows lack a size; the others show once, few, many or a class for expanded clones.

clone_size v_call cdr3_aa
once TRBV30 CAWSVEGDQPQHF
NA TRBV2 CASSFDRVNTEAFF
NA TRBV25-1 CASSEGQVNQPQHF
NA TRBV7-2 CASREASGAYEQYF
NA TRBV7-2 CASSVKVGGLADTQYF
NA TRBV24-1 CATSDIRRDTQYF
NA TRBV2 CASSISRNNEKLFF
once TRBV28 CASSQRGLSSSEQYF
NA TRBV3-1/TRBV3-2 CASSQGTADQETQYF
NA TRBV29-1 CSVDSKNTEAFF
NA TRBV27 CASSLTSGTWDEQFF
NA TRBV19 CASSNTGDTEAFF
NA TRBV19 CASSLRTAGEIYNEQFF
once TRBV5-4 CASSGGTGLAPGANVLTF
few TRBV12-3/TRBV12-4 CASRPGGQPQHF
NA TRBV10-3 CAINVGGSIQETQYF
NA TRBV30 CAWGGTRNTEAFF
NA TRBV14 CASSLRLSDGELFF
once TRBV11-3 CASSLVYRGEAFF
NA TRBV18 CASSPLLAGRGTAKNIQYF
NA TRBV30 CAWSRGGAVTEAFF
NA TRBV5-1 CASSATGPLGSPLHF
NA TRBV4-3 CASSQEGREYSPLHF
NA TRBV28 CASSLKTRGLSEQYF
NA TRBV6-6 CASSYRQGDYGYTF
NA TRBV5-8 CASSLEWALNEKLFF
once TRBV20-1 CSASRLAGGYQETQYF
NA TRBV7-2 CASSLEGLAGGLRETQYF
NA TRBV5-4 CASIPGISLAGLDTQYF
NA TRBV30 CAWSGQGGRANYGYTF
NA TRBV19 CASSIDRLNTEAFF
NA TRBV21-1 CASSKDFVGGGDNSPLHF
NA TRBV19 CASSIVLIGSSYEQYF
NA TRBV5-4 CASSFVGNDNEQFF
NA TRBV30 CACTAAANYGYTF
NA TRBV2 CASSRTGAGELFF
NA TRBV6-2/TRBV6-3 CASSPLRERRQPGYTF
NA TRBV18 CASSPWDRVSHEQYF
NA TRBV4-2 CASSHPGTQNEQFF
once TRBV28 CASSLRFYRLAGNDEQFF
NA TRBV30 CAWSVRGTEAFF
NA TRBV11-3 CASSSDGRNSGNTIYF
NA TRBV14 CASSQEVWGAPYEQYF
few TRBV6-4 CASSDSREGMGEQFF
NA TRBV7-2 CASSLVGGNTEAFF